This entry lists 32 T cell receptor beta chains sequenced from one sample in a study of blood T cell repertoires in COVID-19. Measured with immunoSEQ multiplex PCR; TCRdb has only the in-frame clones, and not every one. The repertoire holds fewer than 300,000 clones, with 75% to 90% as singletons. Material for sequencing was PBMCs or T cells enriched from blood (not recorded which). These receptors were taken from a woman aged 25 to 39 who had recovered from COVID-19.

This chain connects TRBV28 to TRBJ1-1, with D uncertain. The V and J ends lost 2 bases and 0 bases respectively, with 13 bases between them. CDR1 is MDHEN and CDR2 is SYDVKM in the germline V gene. There are 16 residues in the CDR3. CDR3 amino acids: CASSLAAGRMNTEAFF. The CDR3 nucleotides read TGTGCCAGCAGTTTAGCTGCGGGTAGGATGAACACTGAAGCTTTCTTT.

V usage is TRBV7-8 and J usage is TRBJ2-7; 14 bases are shared with TRBD2. CDR3 size: 16 residues. The ends lost 5 bases at V and 3 bases at J; junction bases unmatched: 6. Germline CDR1 and CDR2: SGHVS and FQNEAQ. CDR3 sequence reads: CASSRPGTSGSYEQYF. In nucleotides, the CDR3 is TGTGCCAGCAGCCGCCCAGGGACTAGCGGGAGCTACGAGCAGTACTTC.

The chain joins TRBV7-9 to TRBJ1-1, with no clear D. CDR1 SEHNR and CDR2 FQNEAQ come from the germline V gene (reference sequence). The CDR3 totals 17 residues. The V and J ends lost 1 base and 0 bases respectively, with 15 bases between them. This CDR3 reads CASSLGGAFMLNTEAFF. The CDR3 DNA sequence: TGTGCCAGCAGCTTAGGGGGAGCGTTCATGTTGAACACTGAAGCTTTCTTT.

The rearrangement joins TRBV19 to TRBJ1-2; D is undetermined. V was trimmed by 5 bases and J by 7 bases, leaving 20 bases between them. The CDR3 spans 15 residues. In germline, CDR1 is LNHDA, CDR2 SQIVND (reference sequence). The CDR3 reads CASSSGSPTLLGYTF. DNA of the CDR3: TGTGCCAGTAGTTCGGGGTCACCGACCCTACTTGGCTACACCTTC.

The rearrangement links TRBV6-5 to TRBJ1-1, with 9 bases identical to TRBD1. Germline loops: CDR1 MNHEY, CDR2 SVGAGI. This CDR3 region has 15 residues. The trim removed 6 bases at V and 6 bases at J, leaving 11 bases unmatched. DNA of the CDR3: TGTGCCAGCAGCGGCCACGGACAGGGGAAGGCTGAAGCTTTCTTT. It yields the protein CASSGHGQGKAEAFF.

The chain has TRBV6-5 and TRBJ1-1; no clear D gene. This CDR3 contains 12 residues. V shed 4 bases and J shed 4 bases, with 7 bases lying between them. Germline CDR1 and CDR2: MNHEY and SVGAGI. The CDR3 loop reads CASSSLATEAFF. CDR3 in DNA: TGTGCCAGCAGTTCATTGGCCACTGAAGCTTTCTTT.

This clone was counted only a few times. The chain carries TRBV28 and TRBJ1-1; D unclear. V lost 7 bases and J lost 7, with 13 bases in between. CDR3 length: 12 amino acids. Germline CDR1 and CDR2: MDHEN and SYDVKM. The CDR3 DNA is TGTGCCAGCAAAACCCGGTCCCTTGAAGCTTTCTTT. It yields the protein CASKTRSLEAFF.

On this clone: One junction end does not reproduce the germline sequence, and a read error may be involved. V gene TRBV18 combines with J gene TRBJ1-1; D perhaps matches TRBD1 (5 bases). CDR1 KGHSH and CDR2 LQKENI come from the germline V gene. CDR3 size: 16 residues. CDR3 loop: CASSLRLGDGNSEAFF. For the CDR3, the DNA is TGTGCCAGCTCACTGAGGCTAGGGGATGGGAACTCTGAAGCTTTCTTT.

The chain employs TRBV15 and TRBJ1-2; perhaps TRBD1 as D (5 bases). Trimming took off 2 bases at V and 3 bases at J, with 7 bases between the two ends. Germline CDR1 is LNHNV and CDR2 is YYDKDF (reference sequence). This CDR3 is 13 amino acids long. This CDR3 is CATSRWGDYGYTF. In DNA, the CDR3 is TGTGCCACCAGCAGATGGGGGGACTATGGCTACACCTTC.

This chain links TRBV5-8 with TRBJ2-7; D might be TRBD2 (6 bases). Trimming cost V 3 bases and J 8 bases, with 18 bases left between them. The CDR3 is 14 residues long. The germline V gene encodes CDR1 SGHTS and CDR2 YDEGEE. CDR3 loop: CASSSRDWAPQQYF. The CDR3 DNA reads as TGTGCCAGCAGCTCCCGGGACTGGGCCCCCCAGCAGTACTTC. Drawing the rest from reference TRBV5-8 and TRBJ2-7, the complete variable domain is EAGVTQSPTHLIKTRGQQATLRCSPISGHTSVYWYQQALGLGLQFLLWYDEGEERNRGNFPPRFSGRQFPNYSSELNVNALELEDSALYLCASSSRDWAPQQYFGPGTRLTVT.

V is TRBV6-5 and J is TRBJ2-7; 7 bases align to TRBD1. Germline CDR1 and CDR2: MNHEY and SVGAGI. Losses at the gene ends were 6 bases for V and 1 base for J; bases not matched to a gene: 9. The CDR3 extends over 15 amino acids. CDR3 bases: TGTGCCAGCAGCATCGCCCGGACAGGTTCCTACGAGCAGTACTTC. Protein product: CASSIARTGSYEQYF.

This chain joins TRBV5-1 and TRBJ2-7; TRBD1 agrees at 9 bases. This CDR3 spans 14 amino acids. The germline gives CDR1 SGHRS, CDR2 YFSETQ. V gave up 4 bases and J gave up 4 bases; unmatched junction bases: 6. CDR3 DNA: TGCGCCAGCAGCATCGGGACAGGGTTGTACGAGCAGTACTTC. This sequence encodes CASSIGTGLYEQYF. Combining the CDR3 with reference TRBV5-1 and TRBJ2-7 gives the whole variable domain KAGVTQTPRYLIKTRGQQVTLSCSPISGHRSVSWYQQTPGQGLQFLFEYFSETQRNKGNFPGRFSGRQFSNSRSEMNVSTLELGDSALYLCASSIGTGLYEQYFGPGTRLTVT.

This clone was picked up a small number of times. V and J are TRBV27 and TRBJ1-1; D possibly corresponds to TRBD1 (5 bases). The CDR3 runs to 14 residues. Trimming shortened V by 2 bases and J by 1 base, and 8 bases separated the two germline ends. CDR1 MNHEY and CDR2 SMNVEV come from the germline V gene (reference sequence). The CDR3 spells CASSLARANTEAFF. The CDR3 DNA reads as TGTGCCAGCAGTTTAGCCAGGGCGAACACTGAAGCTTTCTTT.

The chain recombines TRBV2 with TRBJ1-1; the D gene is possibly TRBD1 (6 bases). The germline V gene has CDR1 SNHLY and CDR2 FYNNEI. This CDR3 has 10 residues. V was pared by 5 bases and J by 11 bases, with 9 bases between. CDR3 in amino acids: CASSYRVAFF. In DNA form, the CDR3 reads TGTGCCAGCAGTTACAGGGTCGCTTTCTTT.

V gene TRBV28 combines with J gene TRBJ1-1; D uncertain. The V gene's germline CDR1 is MDHEN and CDR2 SYDVKM. Trimming took off 3 bases at V and 4 bases at J, with 9 bases between the two ends. CDR3 size: 13 residues. The CDR3 DNA reads TGTGCCAGCAGTTTCCTACGGAGCACTGAAGCTTTCTTT. It yields the protein CASSFLRSTEAFF.

This sequence joins TRBV19 and TRBJ1-2; D gene unclear. Trimming took off 5 bases at V and 4 bases at J, with 14 bases between the two ends. Germline CDR1 is LNHDA and CDR2 is SQIVND (reference sequence). The CDR3 length is 14 residues. CDR3 coding DNA: TGTGCCAGTAGTTCCCTGTCGGCGGTCTATGGCTACACCTTC. Translating gives CASSSLSAVYGYTF.

J is TRBJ1-1 and V is TRBV7-8; D remains ambiguous. V was shortened by 6 bases and J by 5 bases, with 16 bases between the two germline ends. The CDR3 length is 14 residues. The germline gives CDR1 SGHVS, CDR2 FQNEAQ. The CDR3 DNA follows: TGTGCCAGCAGGCCCCCGGAAGGGAGGACTGAAGCTTTCTTT. Its protein is CASRPPEGRTEAFF.

DNA for the CDR3: TGTGCCAGCAGTTCGCTAGCGGGAGACACAGATACGCAGTATTTT. It specifies CASSSLAGDTDTQYF. The genes are TRBV28 and TRBJ2-3; 10 bases line up with TRBD2. The V gene end was trimmed by 4 bases and the J gene end by 2 bases; junction bases not matched to a gene: 3. Germline values: CDR1 MDHEN, CDR2 SYDVKM. This CDR3 comprises 15 residues.

The rearrangement joins TRBV11-2 to TRBJ1-1; 12 bases agree with TRBD1. Germline trimming cut 5 bases from V and 5 bases from J; bases unmatched to any gene: 12. The CDR3 runs 17 residues. CDR1 SGHAT and CDR2 FQNNGV come from the germline V gene. CDR3 residues: CASSPGTGGLGWTEAFF. The CDR3 DNA sequence: TGTGCCAGCAGCCCCGGGACAGGGGGCTTGGGTTGGACTGAAGCTTTCTTT.

This clone was picked up many times. V and J are TRBV10-3 and TRBJ2-7, with D perhaps TRBD2 (5 bases). The CDR3 sequence is 13 residues long. V gave up 6 bases and J gave up 7 bases, with 16 bases separating them. The germline V gene encodes CDR1 ENHRY and CDR2 SYGVKD. The DNA for the CDR3 is TGTGCCATCAGGTCGACAAGGACGGGAGAGCAGTACTTC. As protein: CAIRSTRTGEQYF.

This chain connects TRBV5-8 to TRBJ2-2, with D possibly being TRBD1 (6 bases). V was cut by 3 bases and J by 4 bases, with 16 bases left in between. Germline V gives CDR1 SGHTS, CDR2 YDEGEE. The CDR3 sequence is 16 residues long. The CDR3 DNA follows: TGTGCCAGCAGCTGGGGGCTGGCGGGTTCCACCGGGGAGCTGTTTTTT. Protein product: CASSWGLAGSTGELFF.

The chain links TRBV2 to TRBJ1-2, with D possibly matching TRBD1 (5 bases). CDR3 size: 12 residues. The germline V gene encodes CDR1 SNHLY and CDR2 FYNNEI. The ends were cut back, 8 bases at V and 3 bases at J, with 10 bases in the middle. DNA for the CDR3: TGTGCCAGCTCTCCGGGGGACTATGGCTACACCTTC. Translation gives CASSPGDYGYTF.

This clone has just a few counts. The J gene is TRBJ1-1, the V gene TRBV12-1; the D call of TRBD1 is as the table states it, not checked on the DNA. TRBV12-1 is recorded as a pseudogene. This CDR3 has 13 residues. In DNA form, the CDR3 reads TGTGCCAGCAGCTGCCCGAGGGGGACTGAAGCTTTCTTT. Protein product: CASSCPRGTEAFF.

The V call is TRBV18, the J call TRBJ2-3; 7 bases fit TRBD2. Germline trimming cut 3 bases from V and 6 bases from J; bases unmatched to any gene: 6. The CDR3 contains 14 residues. Germline V gives CDR1 KGHSH, CDR2 LQKENI. This chain's CDR3 is CASSPPGEGDTQYF. CDR3 sequence (DNA): TGTGCCAGCTCACCTCCCGGGGAGGGCGATACGCAGTATTTT.

The gene calls are TRBV12-5 and TRBJ2-5; the D gene is possibly TRBD2 (7 bases). This CDR3 spans 14 amino acids. CDR1 LGHNT and CDR2 FRNRAP come from the germline V gene. V was trimmed by 3 bases and J by 1 base, leaving 9 bases between them. CDR3 DNA sequence: TGTGCTAGTGGTTTAGGGGGGGGCCAAGAGACCCAGTACTTC. Protein: CASGLGGGQETQYF.

The V call is TRBV18, the J call TRBJ2-7; 7 nucleotides line up with TRBD1. Trimming took 6 bases from V and 5 from J; bases not matched to a gene: 13. The CDR3 length is 15 residues. Germline-derived CDR1 and CDR2 are KGHSH and LQKENI. The CDR3 nucleotides are TGTGCCAGCTCGCCAGGACCGAGACAGGGAAACGAGCAGTACTTC. It specifies CASSPGPRQGNEQYF.

The chain uses TRBV6-4 and TRBJ2-2, with 7 nucleotides matching TRBD1. The CDR3 is 13 residues long. Germline assignment: CDR1 MRHNA and CDR2 SNTAGT. V shed 4 bases, J shed 6 bases, and the junction held 2 bases outside the gene matches. This CDR3 is CASSGQGAGELFF. The CDR3 region has the DNA TGTGCCAGCAGTGGTCAGGGGGCCGGGGAGCTGTTTTTT.

The chain couples TRBV2 to TRBJ1-5, with a weak D call TRBD1 (6 bases). V was shortened by 3 bases and J by 3 bases, with 9 bases between the two germline ends. This CDR3 contains 14 residues. Germline CDR1 SNHLY, CDR2 FYNNEI. CDR3 loop: CASSDWTVNQPQHF. For the CDR3, the DNA is TGTGCCAGCAGTGATTGGACAGTCAATCAGCCCCAGCATTTT.

DNA of the CDR3: TGTGCCAGCAGCTTAGGACAAGCCCCTGAAGCTTTCTTT. This sequence encodes CASSLGQAPEAFF. The rearrangement links TRBV11-2 to TRBJ1-1; D uncertain. The CDR3 is 13 residues long. Germline values: CDR1 SGHAT, CDR2 FQNNGV. Trimming removed 1 base at V and 6 bases at J, with 9 bases between. The full variable domain, in which reference TRBV11-2 and TRBJ1-1 provide the parts outside the CDR3, is EAGVAQSPRYKIIEKRQSVAFWCNPISGHATLYWYQQILGQGPKLLIQFQNNGVVDDSQLPKDRFSAERLKGVDSTLKIQPAKLEDSAVYLCASSLGQAPEAFFGQGTRLTVV.

This clone appeared a few times. The rearrangement uses TRBV10-3 and TRBJ1-2; D may be TRBD1 (6 bases). Trimming left V 3 bases short and J 8 bases short, with 13 bases between. The CDR3 is 13 amino acids. In germline, CDR1 is ENHRY, CDR2 SYGVKD. CDR3 nucleotides: TGTGCCATCAGTGACGGCCCGGGGGGCGGCTACACCTTC. This translates into CAISDGPGGGYTF.

The V gene is TRBV7-9, the J gene TRBJ1-4; TRBD1 is a possible D gene (5 bases). The length of the CDR3 is 14 residues. With 1 base removed from V and 8 bases from J, the gap between germline ends came to 11 bases. Germline loops: CDR1 SEHNR, CDR2 FQNEAQ (reference sequence). The chain's CDR3 is CASSLGQGREKLFF. CDR3 DNA sequence: TGTGCCAGCAGCTTAGGGCAGGGAAGAGAAAAACTGTTTTTT.

This sequence joins TRBV7-8 and TRBJ1-3, with TRBD1 identical over 7 bases. The germline CDR1 and CDR2 sequences are SGHVS and FQNEAQ. The CDR3 is made up of 16 amino acids. V was clipped by 6 bases and J by 6 bases; unmatched bases: 14. The CDR3 coding sequence is TGTGCCAGCAGATCGGGACAGTTAAGTCCCGCAAACACCATATATTTT. This gives the protein CASRSGQLSPANTIYF. Full variable domain (outside the CDR3, taken from reference TRBV7-8 and TRBJ1-3): GAGVSQSPRYKVAKRGQDVALRCDPISGHVSLFWYQQALGQGPEFLTYFQNEAQLDKSGLPSDRFFAERPEGSVSTLKIQRTQQEDSAVYLCASRSGQLSPANTIYFGEGSWLTVV.